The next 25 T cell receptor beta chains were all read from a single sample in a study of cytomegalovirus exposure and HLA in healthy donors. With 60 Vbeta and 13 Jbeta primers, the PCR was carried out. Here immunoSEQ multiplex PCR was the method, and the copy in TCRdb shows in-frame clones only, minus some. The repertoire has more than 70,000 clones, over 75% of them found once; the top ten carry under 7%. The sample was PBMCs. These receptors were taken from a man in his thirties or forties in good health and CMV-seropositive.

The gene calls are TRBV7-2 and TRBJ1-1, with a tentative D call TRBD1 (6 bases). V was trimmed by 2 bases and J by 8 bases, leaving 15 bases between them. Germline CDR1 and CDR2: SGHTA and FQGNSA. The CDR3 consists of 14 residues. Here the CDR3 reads CASSLLGAGHEAFF. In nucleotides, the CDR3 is TGTGCCAGCAGCTTACTGGGGGCGGGTCACGAAGCTTTCTTT.

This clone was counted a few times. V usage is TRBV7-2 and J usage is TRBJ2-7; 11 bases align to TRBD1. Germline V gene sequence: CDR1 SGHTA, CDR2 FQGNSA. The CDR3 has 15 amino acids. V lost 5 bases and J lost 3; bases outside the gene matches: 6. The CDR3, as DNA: TGTGCCAGCAGCGAGGGACAGGGGGTTCTCTACGAGCAGTACTTC. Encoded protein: CASSEGQGVLYEQYF.

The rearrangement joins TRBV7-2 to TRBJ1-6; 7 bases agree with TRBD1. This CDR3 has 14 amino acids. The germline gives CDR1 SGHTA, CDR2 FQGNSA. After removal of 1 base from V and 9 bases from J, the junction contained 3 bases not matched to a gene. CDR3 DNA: TGTGCCAGCAGCTTAGTAGGGGGCGCTTCACCCCTCCACTTT. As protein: CASSLVGGASPLHF. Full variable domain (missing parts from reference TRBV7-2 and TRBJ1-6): GAGVSQSPSNKVTEKGKDVELRCDPISGHTALYWYRQSLGQGLEFLIYFQGNSAPDKSGLPSDRFSAERTGGSVSTLTIQRTQQEDSAVYLCASSLVGGASPLHFGNGTRLTVT.

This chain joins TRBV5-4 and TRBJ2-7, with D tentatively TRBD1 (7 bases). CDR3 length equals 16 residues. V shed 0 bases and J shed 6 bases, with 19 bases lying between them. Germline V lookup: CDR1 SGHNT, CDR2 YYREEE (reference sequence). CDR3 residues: CASSLGGGQGGGEQYV. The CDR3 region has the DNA TGTGCCAGCAGCTTGGGAGGCGGGCAGGGGGGTGGCGAGCAGTACGTC.

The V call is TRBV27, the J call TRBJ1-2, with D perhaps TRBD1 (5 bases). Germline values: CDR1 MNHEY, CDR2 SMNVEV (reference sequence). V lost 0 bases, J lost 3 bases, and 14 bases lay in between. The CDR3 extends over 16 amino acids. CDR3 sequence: CASSLSQMTEYYGYTF. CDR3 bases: TGTGCCAGCAGTTTATCGCAAATGACAGAATACTATGGCTACACCTTC.

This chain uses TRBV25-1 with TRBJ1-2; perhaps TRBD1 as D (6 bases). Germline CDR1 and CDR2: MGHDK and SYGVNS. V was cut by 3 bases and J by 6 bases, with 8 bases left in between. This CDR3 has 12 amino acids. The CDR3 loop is CASSEAGDGYTF. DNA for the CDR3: TGTGCCAGCAGTGAGGCAGGGGATGGCTACACCTTC.

CDR3 DNA: TGTGCCAGCAGCTTAAACAGGGGATCGTCTTATGGCTACACCTTC. This sequence encodes CASSLNRGSSYGYTF. J is TRBJ1-2 and V is TRBV5-4; 7 nucleotides align to TRBD1. The V gene's germline CDR1 is SGHNT and CDR2 YYREEE (reference sequence). The J segment lost 5 bases and the V segment lost 2 bases, leaving 9 bases of the junction unmatched. The CDR3 consists of 15 residues.

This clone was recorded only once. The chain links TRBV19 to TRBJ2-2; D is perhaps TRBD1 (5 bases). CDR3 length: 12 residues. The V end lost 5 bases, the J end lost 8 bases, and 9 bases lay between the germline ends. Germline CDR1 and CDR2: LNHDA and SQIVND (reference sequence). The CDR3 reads CASSVKGGELFF. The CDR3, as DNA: TGTGCCAGTAGTGTAAAGGGGGGGGAGCTGTTTTTT.

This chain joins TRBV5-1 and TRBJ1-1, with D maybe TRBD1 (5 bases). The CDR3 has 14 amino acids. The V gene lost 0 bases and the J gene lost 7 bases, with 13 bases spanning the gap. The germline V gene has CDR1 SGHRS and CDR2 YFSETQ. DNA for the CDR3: TGCGCCAGCAGCTTGGTATCGGGGGATGGTGAAGCTTTCTTT. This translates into CASSLVSGDGEAFF. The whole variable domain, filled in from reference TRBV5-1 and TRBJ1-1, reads KAGVTQTPRYLIKTRGQQVTLSCSPISGHRSVSWYQQTPGQGLQFLFEYFSETQRNKGNFPGRFSGRQFSNSRSEMNVSTLELGDSALYLCASSLVSGDGEAFFGQGTRLTVV.

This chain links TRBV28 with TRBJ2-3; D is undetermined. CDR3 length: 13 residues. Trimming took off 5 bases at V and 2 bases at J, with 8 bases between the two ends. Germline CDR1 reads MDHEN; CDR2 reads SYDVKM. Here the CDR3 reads CASSQLYTDTQYF. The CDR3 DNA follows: TGTGCCAGCAGTCAACTCTACACAGATACGCAGTATTTT. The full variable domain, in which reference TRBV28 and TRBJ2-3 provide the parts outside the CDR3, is DVKVTQSSRYLVKRTGEKVFLECVQDMDHENMFWYRQDPGLGLRLIYFSYDVKMKEKGDIPEGYSVSREKKERFSLILESASTNQTSMYLCASSQLYTDTQYFGPGTRLTVL.

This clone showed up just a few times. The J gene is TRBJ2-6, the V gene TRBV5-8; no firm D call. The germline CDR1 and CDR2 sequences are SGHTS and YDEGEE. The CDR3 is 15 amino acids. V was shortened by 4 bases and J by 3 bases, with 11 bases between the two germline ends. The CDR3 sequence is CASSRYTGGANVLTF. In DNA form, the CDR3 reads TGTGCCAGCAGCCGGTACACGGGTGGGGCCAACGTCCTGACTTTC.

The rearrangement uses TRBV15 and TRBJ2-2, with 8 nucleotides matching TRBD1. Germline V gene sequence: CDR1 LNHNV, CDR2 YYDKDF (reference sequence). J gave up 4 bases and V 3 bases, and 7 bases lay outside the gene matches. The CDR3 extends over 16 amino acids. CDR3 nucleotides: TGTGCCACCAGCAGTCCCGGGACAGGCACCACCGGGGAGCTGTTTTTT. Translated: CATSSPGTGTTGELFF.

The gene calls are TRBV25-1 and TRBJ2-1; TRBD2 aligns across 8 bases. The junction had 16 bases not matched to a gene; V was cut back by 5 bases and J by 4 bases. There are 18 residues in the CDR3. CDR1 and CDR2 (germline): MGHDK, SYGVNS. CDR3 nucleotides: TGTGCCAGCAGTTTGCTGGGAGGGGCGGGGGGCAGGTACAATGAGCAGTTCTTC. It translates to CASSLLGGAGGRYNEQFF.

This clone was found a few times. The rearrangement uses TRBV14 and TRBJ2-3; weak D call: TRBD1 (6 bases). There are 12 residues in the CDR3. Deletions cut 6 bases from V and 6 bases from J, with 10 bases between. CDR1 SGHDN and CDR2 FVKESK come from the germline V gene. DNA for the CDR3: TGTGCCAGCAGTCGTCAGGGGGATACGCAGTATTTT. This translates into CASSRQGDTQYF. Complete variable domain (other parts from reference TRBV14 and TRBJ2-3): EAGVTQFPSHSVIEKGQTVTLRCDPISGHDNLYWYRRVMGKEIKFLLHFVKESKQDESGMPNNRFLAERTGGTYSTLKVQPAELEDSGVYFCASSRQGDTQYFGPGTRLTVL.

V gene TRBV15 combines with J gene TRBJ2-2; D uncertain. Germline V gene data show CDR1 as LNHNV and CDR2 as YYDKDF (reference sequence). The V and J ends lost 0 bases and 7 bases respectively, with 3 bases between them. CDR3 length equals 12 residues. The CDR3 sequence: CATSRESGELFF. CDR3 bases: TGTGCCACCAGCAGAGAGAGCGGGGAGCTGTTTTTT. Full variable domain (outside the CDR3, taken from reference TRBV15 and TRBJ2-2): DAMVIQNPRYQVTQFGKPVTLSCSQTLNHNVMYWYQQKSSQAPKLLFHYYDKDFNNEADTPDNFQSRRPNTSFCFLDIRSPGLGDTAMYLCATSRESGELFFGEGSRLTVL.

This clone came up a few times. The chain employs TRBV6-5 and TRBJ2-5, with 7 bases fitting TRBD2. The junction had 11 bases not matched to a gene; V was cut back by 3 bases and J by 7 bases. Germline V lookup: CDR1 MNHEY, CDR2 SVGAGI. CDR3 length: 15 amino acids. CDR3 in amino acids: CASSYKRDLGRTQYF. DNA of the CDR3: TGTGCCAGCAGTTATAAGCGGGACCTAGGTAGGACCCAGTACTTC.

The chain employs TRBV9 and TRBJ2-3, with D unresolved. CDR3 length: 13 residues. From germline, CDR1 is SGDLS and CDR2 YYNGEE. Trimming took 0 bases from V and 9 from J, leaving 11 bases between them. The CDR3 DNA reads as TGTGCCAGCAGCGTAGACCACTCCACCACGCAGTATTTT. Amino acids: CASSVDHSTTQYF.

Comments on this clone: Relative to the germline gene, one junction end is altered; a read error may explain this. Written as DNA, the CDR3 is TGTGCTAGCAGCCCGCGACAGGGCGCGAAACTGTTTTTT. Translation gives CASSPRQGAKLFF. The chain has TRBV7-7 and TRBJ1-4; 7 bases are shared with TRBD1. Germline V gene sequence: CDR1 SSHAT, CDR2 FNYEAQ (reference sequence). CDR3 length: 13 residues.

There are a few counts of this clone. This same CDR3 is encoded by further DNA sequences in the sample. The CDR3 nucleotides read TGTGCCAGCAGCTTGCAGAGAGGCGGGAGGGCCTGGAATGAGCAGTTCTTC. This translates into CASSLQRGGRAWNEQFF. V is TRBV5-6 and J is TRBJ2-1; 9 bases line up with TRBD2. The germline gives CDR1 SGHDT, CDR2 YYEEEE. The V and J ends lost 1 base and 7 bases, in that order; junction bases with no gene match: 12. The CDR3 contains 17 residues.

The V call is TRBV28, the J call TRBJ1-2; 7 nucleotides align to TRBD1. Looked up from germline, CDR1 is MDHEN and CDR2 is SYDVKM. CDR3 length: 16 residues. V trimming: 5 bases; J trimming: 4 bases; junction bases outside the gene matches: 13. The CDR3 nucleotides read TGTGCCAGCAGTACCCTACCGGACAGGTTCGTCTATGGCTACACCTTC. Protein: CASSTLPDRFVYGYTF.

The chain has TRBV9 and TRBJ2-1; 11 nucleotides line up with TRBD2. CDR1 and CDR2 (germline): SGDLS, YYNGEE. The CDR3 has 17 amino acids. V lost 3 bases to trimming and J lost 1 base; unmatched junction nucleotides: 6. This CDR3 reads CASSALGLAESYNEQFF. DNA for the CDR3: TGTGCCAGCAGCGCCCTGGGACTAGCGGAGTCCTACAATGAGCAGTTCTTC.

The CDR3: CASTGNSNQPQHF. CDR3 sequence (DNA): TGTGCCAGCACGGGAAATAGCAATCAGCCCCAGCATTTT. The rearrangement joins TRBV2 to TRBJ1-5; the D is unclear. The V and J ends lost 7 bases and 0 bases respectively, with 7 bases between them. The CDR3 length is 13 residues. Germline V lookup: CDR1 SNHLY, CDR2 FYNNEI.

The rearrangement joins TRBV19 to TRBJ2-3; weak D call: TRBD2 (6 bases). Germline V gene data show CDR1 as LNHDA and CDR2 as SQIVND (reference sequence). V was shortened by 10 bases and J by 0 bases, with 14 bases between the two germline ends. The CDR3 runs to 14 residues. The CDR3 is CATKLAASTDTQYF. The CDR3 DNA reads TGTGCCACCAAACTAGCAGCTAGCACAGATACGCAGTATTTT.

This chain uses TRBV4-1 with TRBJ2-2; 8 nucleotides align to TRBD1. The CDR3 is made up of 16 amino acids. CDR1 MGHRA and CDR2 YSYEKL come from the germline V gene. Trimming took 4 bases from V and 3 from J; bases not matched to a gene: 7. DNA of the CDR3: TGCGCCAGCAGCCCACCGACAGGGGAGGACACCGGGGAGCTGTTTTTT. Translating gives CASSPPTGEDTGELFF.

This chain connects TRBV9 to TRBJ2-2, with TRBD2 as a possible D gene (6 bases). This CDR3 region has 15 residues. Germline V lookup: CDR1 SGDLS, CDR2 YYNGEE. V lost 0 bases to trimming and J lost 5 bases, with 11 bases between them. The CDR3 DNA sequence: TGTGCCAGCAGCGTAGGGGGAGGAGGGACCGGGGAGCTGTTTTTT. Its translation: CASSVGGGGTGELFF.